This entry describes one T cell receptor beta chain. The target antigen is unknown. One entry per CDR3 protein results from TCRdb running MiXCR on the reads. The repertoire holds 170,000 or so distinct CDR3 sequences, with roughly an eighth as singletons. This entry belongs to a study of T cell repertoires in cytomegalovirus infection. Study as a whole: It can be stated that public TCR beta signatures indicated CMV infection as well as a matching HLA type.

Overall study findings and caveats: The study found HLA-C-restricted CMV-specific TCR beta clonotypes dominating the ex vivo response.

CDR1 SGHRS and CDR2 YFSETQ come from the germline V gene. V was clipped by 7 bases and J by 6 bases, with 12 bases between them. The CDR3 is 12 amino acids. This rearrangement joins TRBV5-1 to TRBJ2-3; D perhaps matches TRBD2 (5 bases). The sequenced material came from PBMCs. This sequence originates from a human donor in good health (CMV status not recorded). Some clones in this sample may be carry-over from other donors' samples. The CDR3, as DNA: TGCGCCAGCGAGGGCACTGGGGATACGCAGTATTTT. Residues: CASEGTGDTQYF.